A selection of T cell receptor beta chains follows, all from one sample in a study of blood T cell repertoires in COVID-19. Some clones are missing from TCRdb's copy, which holds only in-frame ones; the method was immunoSEQ multiplex PCR. The sample includes around 250,000 clones, 80% to 90% of them seen just once. The sequencing sample was made of PBMCs or T cells enriched from blood (not recorded which). The receptors originated from a woman in her fifties or sixties who had recovered from COVID-19. CDR3s include the opening cysteine and the closing phenylalanine or tryptophan. The D gene is left open where the match is weak. Clone size is stated in some rows and not others, as once, few, many or a class when expanded.

TRBV11-2	TRBJ2-1	.	.	TGTGCCAGCAGCTTCGAAGCGGACCTCTCCTACAATGAGCAGTTCTTC	CASSFEADLSYNEQFF
TRBV5-6	TRBJ1-2	.	.	TGTGCCAGCAGCTTGGGGACTCGGGGCTACACCTTC	CASSLGTRGYTF
TRBV5-1	TRBJ2-6	.	.	TGCGCCAGCAGCCCCGGAGATACTGGGGCCAACGTCCTGACTTTC	CASSPGDTGANVLTF
TRBV11-3	TRBJ2-1	.	TRBD2	TGTGCCAGCAGCTACCATAGCGGGACCGGAAATGAGCAGTTCTTC	CASSYHSGTGNEQFF
TRBV6-1	TRBJ2-7	.	TRBD2	TGTGCCAGCAGTGGGACTAGCGGGTACCTCTCCTACGAGCAGTACTTC	CASSGTSGYLSYEQYF
TRBV18	TRBJ1-2	.	TRBD1	TGTGCCAGCTCACCTACGGACAGGGCTTCTCCCAACTATGGCTACACCTTC	CASSPTDRASPNYGYTF
TRBV12-5	TRBJ2-1	many	TRBD1	TGTGCTAGTGGTTTGGGATACCGGGACAGGGGAGGATATGAGCAGTTCTTC	CASGLGYRDRGGYEQFF
TRBV5-1	TRBJ2-5	.	.	TGCGCCAGCAGCTTATTAGTGAGGGAGACCCAGTACTTC	CASSLLVRETQYF
TRBV10-3	TRBJ2-3	.	TRBD2	TGTGCCACGACTAGCGGGAGCGGCGGGGATACGCAGTATTTT	CATTSGSGGDTQYF
TRBV5-4	TRBJ1-1	once	.	TGTGCCAGCAGCTTGGGTGGCGGGAGTACTGAAGCTTTCTTT	CASSLGGGSTEAFF
TRBV5-6	TRBJ2-7	.	TRBD2	TGTGCCAGCAGCTCCGACCTTTCTCGGGCGGGAGGTACCTACGAGCAGTACTTC	CASSSDLSRAGGTYEQYF
TRBV7-9	TRBJ2-4	.	.	TGTGCCAGCAGCCCCCGTTGGGGAGAAAACATTCAGTACTTC	CASSPRWGENIQYF
TRBV3-1/TRBV3-2	TRBJ2-5	.	.	TGTGCCAGCAGCCAAGATTCCGGGGTTTTGGCGACCCAGTACTTC	CASSQDSGVLATQYF
TRBV28	TRBJ1-4	.	.	TGTGCCAGCAGGAGAACAACTAATGAAAAACTGTTTTTT	CASRRTTNEKLFF
TRBV29-1	TRBJ2-1	.	.	TGCAGCGTTCTTGGGCCACATCTACGGTACAATGAGCAGTTCTTC	CSVLGPHLRYNEQFF
TRBV5-1	TRBJ2-7	.	TRBD1	TGCGCCAGCAGCCTGCGCCAAACAGGGGCCGAGCAGTACTTC	CASSLRQTGAEQYF
TRBV5-8	TRBJ2-1	.	TRBD1	TGTGCCAGCAGCTTGGCCGGACAGGGAGGTGTCAATGAGCAGTTCTTC	CASSLAGQGGVNEQFF
TRBV21-1	TRBJ2-7	.	.	TGTGCCAGCAGCCTTTTGGGCCGGGACAGAGCCTACGAGCAGTACTTC	CASSLLGRDRAYEQYF
TRBV7-7	TRBJ2-7	once	TRBD1	TGTGCTAGCAGCTTGAGACAGGGCCACGAGCAGTACTTC	CASSLRQGHEQYF
TRBV4-1	TRBJ1-1	.	.	TGCGCCAGCAGCTTACGTGGTGGGCAGGGTGACACTGAAGCTTTCTTT	CASSLRGGQGDTEAFF
TRBV28	TRBJ2-2	.	.	TGTGCCAGCAGTTTATGGACAGTGAACACCGGGGAGCTGTTTTTT	CASSLWTVNTGELFF
TRBV28	TRBJ2-7	once	.	TGTGCCAGCAGTCGAGTACCGGGAGCAGCCTACGAGCAGTACTTC	CASSRVPGAAYEQYF
TRBV5-5	TRBJ1-2	.	.	TGTGCCAGCAGATCCTACAGATCTAACTATGGCTACACCTTC	CASRSYRSNYGYTF
TRBV27	TRBJ1-4	.	.	TGTGCCAGCAGTTCGCGTCTTGGAAAACTGTTTTTT	CASSSRLGKLFF
TRBV7-9	TRBJ2-1	few	.	TGTGCCAGCAGCTTCGATCGGTCTGAGCAGTTCTTC	CASSFDRSEQFF
TRBV2	TRBJ1-6	.	.	TGTGCCAGTGGACGGGATTTCTCCTATAATTCACCCCTCCACTTT	CASGRDFSYNSPLHF
TRBV29-1	TRBJ2-1	.	TRBD1	TGCAGCGTTGATAAACCGGGACAGGCTAGCTCCTACAATGAGCAGTTCTTC	CSVDKPGQASSYNEQFF
TRBV6-5	TRBJ2-5	.	TRBD1	TGTGCCAGCAGCTCGACAGGGGAAGAGACCCAGTACTTC	CASSSTGEETQYF
TRBV5-6	TRBJ2-1	once	TRBD1	TGTGCCAGCAGCTTCCTCCGGGACAGGGGTTATAATGAGCAGTTCTTC	CASSFLRDRGYNEQFF
TRBV7-8	TRBJ2-3	.	.	TGTGCCAGCAGCTTATACGCAGGGATCACAGATACGCAGTATTTT	CASSLYAGITDTQYF
TRBV7-2	TRBJ1-2	few	.	TGTGCCAGCAGCTTAAGTGGGAGCACTAACTATGGCTACACCTTC	CASSLSGSTNYGYTF
TRBV25-1	TRBJ1-5	.	.	TGTGCCAGCAGTGTGACAGGCAGCAATCAGCCCCAGCATTTT	CASSVTGSNQPQHF
TRBV28	TRBJ2-7	.	.	TGTGCCAGCAGTCCCGGGACACCCTCCTACGAGCAGTACTTC	CASSPGTPSYEQYF
TRBV13	TRBJ2-1	.	.	TGTGCCAGCTTGGCAGGGCCGGGTTGGAGCTCCTACAATGAGCAGTTCTTC	CASLAGPGWSSYNEQFF
TRBV18	TRBJ2-3	.	.	TGTGCCAGCTCACTCGAAACAGGGTACCGCACAGATACGCAGTATTTT	CASSLETGYRTDTQYF
TRBV2	TRBJ2-7	.	TRBD2	TGTGCCAGCAGTGAATGGGTTAGCGGGACATCTAGAAACGAGCAGTACTTC	CASSEWVSGTSRNEQYF
TRBV28	TRBJ2-3	.	.	TGTGCCAGCAGTTTAGCGGGAAGTGGGGGAGATACGCAGTATTTT	CASSLAGSGGDTQYF
TRBV7-9	TRBJ1-6	.	.	TGTGCCAGCAGCTCGTCAGGGCCCTATAATTCACCCCTCCACTTT	CASSSSGPYNSPLHF
TRBV29-1	TRBJ2-2	.	TRBD2	TGCAGCGTTGAAGATAGCGGGAGGGCCTCCACCGGGGAGCTGTTTTTT	CSVEDSGRASTGELFF
TRBV2	TRBJ1-1	.	.	TGTGCCAGCAGTCGTACCGGGACACCGAACACTGAAGCTTTCTTT	CASSRTGTPNTEAFF
TRBV19	TRBJ2-1	.	TRBD2	TGTGCCAGTAGTATAGGGGTTAGCGGGAGCCGCCGGAGCAATGAGCAGTTCTTC	CASSIGVSGSRRSNEQFF
TRBV10-3	TRBJ1-5	few	.	TGTGCCATCAGTGAGAATGAGAATCAGCCCCAGCATTTT	CAISENENQPQHF
TRBV7-9	TRBJ2-7	.	.	TGTGCCAGCAGCCTGACAGACTACGAGCAGTACTTC	CASSLTDYEQYF
TRBV28	TRBJ2-2	.	.	TGTGCCAGCAGTGGGAAGGGAGCTCCGGACACCGGGGAGCTGTTTTTT	CASSGKGAPDTGELFF
TRBV7-8	TRBJ2-1	.	TRBD2	TGTGCCAGCAGCCCACCCCTAAGACTAGCGGGAGGGGACAATGAGCAGTTCTTC	CASSPPLRLAGGDNEQFF
TRBV30	TRBJ2-7	.	TRBD2	TGTGCCTGGAGTCTGGGCGGGAGTAGGTCCTACGAGCAGTACTTC	CAWSLGGSRSYEQYF
TRBV19	TRBJ2-3	.	.	TGTGCCAGTAGTATAGATCGGTTGACAGATACGCAGTATTTT	CASSIDRLTDTQYF
TRBV5-1	TRBJ1-5	.	TRBD1	TGCGCCAGCAGCTCTTCCGGGACAGGTACTACCAGGCAAGATCAGCCCCAGCATTTT	CASSSSGTGTTRQDQPQHF
TRBV7-9	TRBJ2-5	.	TRBD2	TGTGCCAGCAGCCGGACTAGTGGGGAGACCCAGTACTTC	CASSRTSGETQYF
TRBV2	TRBJ1-2	.	.	TGTGCCAGCAGTGACAGGCGGGGGGTGGATGGCTACACCTTC	CASSDRRGVDGYTF
TRBV28	TRBJ2-3	.	TRBD2	TGTGCCAGCAGTTTCCTCACTCTCGGCGGGAGGGCCAGGGCAGATACGCAGTATTTT	CASSFLTLGGRARADTQYF
TRBV27	TRBJ2-7	.	.	TGTGCCAGCAGCCTCTACGAGCAGTACTTC	CASSLYEQYF
TRBV5-1	TRBJ2-1	.	.	TGCGCCAGCAGCTCGGGACTGACGAACAATGAGCAGTTCTTC	CASSSGLTNNEQFF
TRBV7-9	TRBJ2-7	.	TRBD1	TGTGCCAGCAGCGTCCGGACAGGGAGCTCCTACGAGCAGTACTTC	CASSVRTGSSYEQYF
TRBV19	TRBJ1-2	.	.	TGTGCCAGTAGTCCAGGCGAGGGCTACACCTTC	CASSPGEGYTF
TRBV4-2	TRBJ2-7	.	TRBD1	TGTGCCAGCAGCCAAGACCCCGGACAGGCAACCTACGAGCAGTACTTC	CASSQDPGQATYEQYF
TRBV5-1	TRBJ1-2	.	.	TGCGCCAGCAGCTTAGATGAGGCGGCCTATGGCTACACCTTC	CASSLDEAAYGYTF